This is a list of T cell receptor beta chains from one sample in a study of human T cells and chemical hapten exposure. From the RACE reads, TCRdb called clonotypes with MiXCR, one entry per CDR3 protein. The sample lists 360,000 or so distinct CDR3 sequences; about 6% were seen once. The sequencing used whole blood, collected in connection with sensitization to the hapten diphenylcyclopropenone (DPC). These receptors were obtained from a woman under 30 with alopecia areata. Some clones in this sample may be carry-over from other donors' samples. Both conserved end residues are part of each CDR3. D genes are given only for firm matches. Size values are once, few and many counts, or a class for expanded clones, and some rows have none.

J gene: TRBJ1-1; D gene: NA; V gene: TRBV3-1; clone size: few; CDR3 protein: CASTSLGTDEAFF; CDR3 DNA: TGTGCCAGCACCTCTTTGGGGACGGATGAAGCTTTCTTT
J gene: TRBJ1-4; D gene: NA; V gene: TRBV27; clone size: many; CDR3 protein: CASSFIRDSKKLFF; CDR3 DNA: TGTGCCAGCAGTTTCATCCGGGACTCTAAAAAACTGTTTTTT
J gene: TRBJ1-1; D gene: NA; V gene: TRBV12-3/TRBV12-4; clone size: many; CDR3 protein: CASSLVLNTEAFF; CDR3 DNA: TGTGCCAGCAGCTTAGTCTTGAACACTGAAGCTTTCTTT
J gene: TRBJ1-1; D gene: NA; V gene: TRBV27; clone size: NA; CDR3 protein: CASSLKGDEAFF; CDR3 DNA: TGTGCCAGCAGTTTAAAAGGGGATGAAGCTTTCTTT
J gene: TRBJ1-6; D gene: NA; V gene: TRBV28; clone size: many; CDR3 protein: CASSLPRTNSPLHF; CDR3 DNA: TGTGCCAGCAGTTTACCAAGAACTAATTCACCCCTCCACTTT
J gene: TRBJ2-3; D gene: NA; V gene: TRBV7-8; clone size: NA; CDR3 protein: CASSQMERSTDTQYF; CDR3 DNA: TGTGCCAGCAGCCAAATGGAAAGAAGCACAGATACGCAGTATTTT
J gene: TRBJ1-4; D gene: NA; V gene: TRBV27; clone size: NA; CDR3 protein: CASSPRFGPFNEKLFF; CDR3 DNA: TGTGCCAGCAGTCCCCGGTTTGGGCCATTTAATGAAAAACTGTTTTTT
J gene: TRBJ1-1; D gene: TRBD1; V gene: TRBV5-1; clone size: few; CDR3 protein: CASSESPGQLEAFF; CDR3 DNA: TGCGCCAGCAGCGAATCCCCGGGACAGCTTGAAGCTTTCTTT
J gene: TRBJ2-3; D gene: NA; V gene: TRBV7-8; clone size: few; CDR3 protein: CASSLGADSTDTQYF; CDR3 DNA: TGTGCCAGCAGCTTAGGGGCCGACAGCACAGATACGCAGTATTTT
J gene: TRBJ1-5; D gene: NA; V gene: TRBV4-3; clone size: many; CDR3 protein: CASSQDRGARSPRYSNQPQHF; CDR3 DNA: TGCGCCAGCAGCCAAGATCGGGGGGCCAGAAGCCCCCGCTATAGCAATCAGCCCCAGCATTTT